Below, 30 T cell receptor beta chains from the same sample are listed, as sequenced in a study of shared clonotypes between healthy human individuals (dated by TCRdb to 2018 to 2021). CD8 naive samples were obtained by positive selection for CCR7 among CD45RO-negative cells, yielding a CD45RA+CCR7+ population from which TemRA cells were excluded. Library method: the immunoSEQ multiplex PCR assay. In its TCRdb copy, this immuneACCESS table keeps in-frame sequences only and misses some clones. Where compared with another copy, unresolved V genes explain less than half of these, and the others have no known cause. The sample includes about 2 million clones, with about 95% observed a single time. The ten largest clones capture under 1.5% of the sample. Source material: naive CD8+ T cells sorted from blood. The meaning of the sample's cell subset or site label: CD45RA+CCR7+. These receptors came from a man between 18 and 35 years old in good health.

V gene TRBV6-1 combines with J gene TRBJ1-1, with TRBD1 matching 8 bases. CDR3 length equals 14 residues. CDR1 MNHNS and CDR2 SASEGT come from the germline V gene. Trimming removed 5 bases from V and 1 base from J; junction bases left unmatched: 3. As DNA, the CDR3 is TGTGCCAGCAGTCCGGGACAGGAGAACACTGAAGCTTTCTTT. Amino acids: CASSPGQENTEAFF.

The rearrangement uses TRBV11-1 and TRBJ2-1; the D gene is possibly TRBD1 (7 bases). Trimming shortened V by 5 bases and J by 4 bases, and 18 bases separated the two germline ends. Germline-derived CDR1 and CDR2 are SGHAT and FQDESV (reference sequence). CDR3 size: 16 residues. The CDR3 bases are TGTGCCAGCAGCCCAGGGGGGAGACAGGGTTACAATGAGCAGTTCTTC. This translates into CASSPGGRQGYNEQFF.

This clone showed up just once. The chain recombines TRBV4-1 with TRBJ2-7; D not resolved. V dropped 7 bases and J dropped 2 bases, with 18 bases sitting between them. The CDR3 is made up of 15 amino acids. CDR1 MGHRA and CDR2 YSYEKL come from the germline V gene. CDR3 DNA: TGCGCCAGCACCGAAAGGTTTGCGGAAACCTACGAGCAGTACTTC. It yields the protein CASTERFAETYEQYF.

The gene calls are TRBV13 and TRBJ1-1, with D possibly TRBD1 on 5 matching bases. This CDR3 is 16 amino acids long. The germline CDR1 and CDR2 sequences are PRHDT and FYEKMQ (reference sequence). V was shortened by 5 bases and J by 1 base, with 17 bases between the two germline ends. Written as DNA, the CDR3 is TGTGCCAGCAGCCCAGACGGGGGAATGGGGAACACTGAAGCTTTCTTT. Amino acids: CASSPDGGMGNTEAFF.

This chain uses TRBV4-1 with TRBJ2-7; 8 bases map to TRBD1. The CDR3 has 15 amino acids. V shed 1 base and J 3 bases; nucleotides not matched to a gene: 5. Germline V lookup: CDR1 MGHRA, CDR2 YSYEKL. The CDR3 protein is CASSQVTTGGYEQYF. The CDR3 bases are TGCGCCAGCAGCCAAGTGACCACAGGGGGCTACGAGCAGTACTTC.

Details on this clone: Additional DNA sequences in this sample encode the identical CDR3. The chain combines TRBV2 with TRBJ2-7, with D perhaps given as TRBD1 or TRBD2 (5 bases each). There are 14 residues in the CDR3. Germline V gene lookup returns CDR1 SNHLY and CDR2 FYNNEI. V shed 3 bases and J shed 0 bases, with 9 bases lying between them. CDR3 coding DNA: TGTGCCAGCAGTGATTGGGGGAGCTCCTACGAGCAGTACTTC. Amino acids: CASSDWGSSYEQYF.

The rearrangement links TRBV5-4 to TRBJ1-6; TRBD1 matches at 7 bases. From germline, CDR1 is SGHNT and CDR2 YYREEE (reference sequence). J lost 7 bases, V lost 4 bases, and 5 bases had no gene match. The CDR3 extends over 14 amino acids. In nucleotides, the CDR3 is TGTGCCAGCAGCCTGACAGGGAGCAATTCACCCCTCCACTTT. Protein sequence: CASSLTGSNSPLHF.

The J gene is TRBJ2-2, the V gene TRBV2, with a tentative D call TRBD2 (5 bases). The CDR3 spans 17 residues. Between the trimmed V and J ends, which lost 0 bases and 2 bases, there was a span of 13 bases. Germline lookup yields CDR1 SNHLY and CDR2 FYNNEI. In DNA, the CDR3 is TGTGCCAGCAGTGAAGCGATTAGAGCGGCTAACACCGGGGAGCTGTTTTTT. This gives the protein CASSEAIRAANTGELFF.

The chain links TRBV29-1 to TRBJ2-7; D is tentatively TRBD1 or TRBD2 (5 bases each). V was trimmed by 1 base and J by 1 base, leaving 8 bases between them. CDR3 length equals 13 residues. Germline V gives CDR1 SQVTM, CDR2 ANQGSEA. The CDR3 nucleotides are TGCAGCGTTGAAGGGGACGGTTCCTACGAGCAGTACTTC. It yields the protein CSVEGDGSYEQYF.

This clone was detected once. This sequence joins TRBV29-1 and TRBJ1-1, with D possibly TRBD1 on 5 matching bases. CDR3 length: 12 residues. Trimming took 7 bases from V and 4 from J, leaving 13 bases between them. CDR1 is SQVTM, CDR2 ANQGSEA, per germline. CDR3 nucleotide sequence: TGCAGCGCCGCCGGGGGTCGCACTGAAGCTTTCTTT. The encoded protein is CSAAGGRTEAFF.

The rearrangement uses TRBV4-3 and TRBJ2-1; D gene uncertain. CDR1 and CDR2 from the germline V gene are LGHNA and YSLEER. V shed 3 bases and J shed 1 base, with 13 bases lying between them. This CDR3 region has 16 residues. The CDR3 DNA reads TGCGCCAGCAGCCAGCGCTTGGGTACATCCTACAATGAGCAGTTCTTC. Translating gives CASSQRLGTSYNEQFF.

This sequence joins TRBV10-3 and TRBJ1-1; D uncertain. The CDR3 sequence is 14 residues long. Trimming stripped 6 bases from V and 0 bases from J, with 11 bases between. CDR1 is ENHRY and CDR2 is SYGVKD in the germline V gene. The CDR3 DNA sequence: TGTGCCATCAGGCCCTTGAGCATGAACACTGAAGCTTTCTTT. Its translation is CAIRPLSMNTEAFF.

J is TRBJ1-3 and V is TRBV4-1; D not certain. V was trimmed by 0 bases and J by 0 bases, leaving 12 bases between them. The CDR3 is 17 amino acids. Germline V gene data show CDR1 as MGHRA and CDR2 as YSYEKL. DNA for the CDR3: TGCGCCAGCAGCCAAGAGACCGGGATCAACTCTGGAAACACCATATATTTT. It encodes CASSQETGINSGNTIYF.

This rearrangement joins TRBV4-1 to TRBJ1-5; D not certain. Germline-derived CDR1 and CDR2 are MGHRA and YSYEKL. The CDR3 extends over 15 amino acids. Trimming took off 4 bases at V and 4 bases at J, with 14 bases between the two ends. CDR3 region: CASSPLVWQNQPQHF. The CDR3 nucleotides read TGCGCCAGCAGCCCCCTCGTGTGGCAGAATCAGCCCCAGCATTTT.

This chain joins TRBV13 and TRBJ2-5; D uncertain. This CDR3 contains 13 residues. V was trimmed by 4 bases and J by 5 bases, leaving 11 bases between them. Germline CDR1 and CDR2: PRHDT and FYEKMQ (reference sequence). CDR3 sequence (DNA): TGTGCCAGCAGCTCCCCGGATAGTGAGACCCAGTACTTC. This gives the protein CASSSPDSETQYF.

As concerns this clone: The sample holds other DNA sequences that translate to the same CDR3. This sequence joins TRBV11-2 and TRBJ2-7; 8 nucleotides align to TRBD2. V lost 0 bases to trimming and J lost 3 bases; unmatched junction nucleotides: 4. CDR1 and CDR2 from the germline V gene are SGHAT and FQNNGV. The CDR3 is 15 residues long. CDR3 region: CASSLEPGGGYEQYF. The CDR3 nucleotides read TGTGCCAGCAGCTTAGAGCCGGGGGGGGGCTACGAGCAGTACTTC.

The chain carries TRBV10-3 and TRBJ2-7; TRBD2 matches at 10 bases. The CDR3 sequence is 13 residues long. In germline, CDR1 is ENHRY, CDR2 SYGVKD. V shed 10 bases, J shed 6 bases, and the junction held 9 bases outside the gene matches. The CDR3 coding sequence is TGTGCCACCGCCGGGACTAGCGTTCTCGAGCAGTACTTC. Protein sequence: CATAGTSVLEQYF.

The chain links TRBV4-1 to TRBJ2-3; 7 bases agree with TRBD1. Trimming removed 0 bases from V and 2 bases from J; junction bases left unmatched: 8. This CDR3 region has 17 residues. Germline CDR1 and CDR2: MGHRA and YSYEKL. CDR3 region: CASSQDPGTDPTDTQYF. CDR3 DNA sequence: TGCGCCAGCAGCCAAGATCCGGGGACAGACCCCACAGATACGCAGTATTTT.

This chain's CDR3 is CASSLRLAPGELFF. CDR3 nucleotides: TGCGCCAGCAGCCTTCGACTAGCCCCCGGGGAGCTGTTTTTT. The V and J genes are TRBV4-3 and TRBJ2-2; TRBD2 matches 7 bases. The CDR3 is 14 amino acids. Trimming removed 4 bases from V and 6 bases from J; junction bases left unmatched: 5. Germline V lookup: CDR1 LGHNA, CDR2 YSLEER.

This rearrangement joins TRBV4-1 to TRBJ2-7, with 9 positions matching TRBD1. The CDR3 has 15 residues. Germline lookup yields CDR1 MGHRA and CDR2 YSYEKL. The V gene end was trimmed by 4 bases and the J gene end by 2 bases; junction bases not matched to a gene: 6. CDR3: CASSPEGQGPYEQYF. The CDR3 region has the DNA TGCGCCAGCAGCCCGGAGGGACAGGGTCCCTACGAGCAGTACTTC.

The chain recombines TRBV7-6 with TRBJ2-3; 9 nucleotides match TRBD1. CDR3 length: 15 amino acids. Germline CDR1 reads SGHVS; CDR2 reads FNYEAQ. V shed 4 bases, J shed 3 bases, and the junction held 5 bases outside the gene matches. CDR3 DNA sequence: TGTGCCAGCAGCTCGGACAGGGGAGAAACAGATACGCAGTATTTT. It encodes CASSSDRGETDTQYF.

Turning to this clone: Other nucleotide sequences from this sample produce the same CDR3. V usage is TRBV27 and J usage is TRBJ2-1; perhaps TRBD2 as D (5 bases). CDR3 length: 13 amino acids. Germline CDR1 MNHEY, CDR2 SMNVEV (reference sequence). Trimming pared 6 bases from V and 6 bases from J, leaving 12 bases between. Here the CDR3 DNA reads TGTGCCAGCAGCCTCGGCGGGTTCAATGAGCAGTTCTTC. Translated, it gives CASSLGGFNEQFF.

V and J are TRBV6-5 and TRBJ2-7, with 7 bases identical to TRBD1. V was clipped by 0 bases and J by 3 bases; unmatched bases: 5. CDR1 and CDR2 from the germline V gene are MNHEY and SVGAGI. The CDR3 is 15 residues long. CDR3 nucleotide sequence: TGTGCCAGCAGTTACTCTGGGGACAGCTACTACGAGCAGTACTTC. Translated: CASSYSGDSYYEQYF.

The rearrangement uses TRBV11-2 and TRBJ1-1, with a weak D call TRBD1 (6 bases). V was cut by 5 bases and J by 11 bases, with 18 bases left in between. CDR3 length: 13 residues. From germline, CDR1 is SGHAT and CDR2 FQNNGV. The CDR3 protein is CASSNRDKPEAFF. The CDR3 DNA is TGTGCCAGCAGCAACAGGGACAAACCCGAGGCTTTCTTT.

This clone occurred a few times. The chain employs TRBV10-1 and TRBJ1-2, with D unclear. V was pared by 2 bases and J by 5 bases, with 9 bases between. The V gene's germline CDR1 is WNHNN and CDR2 SYGVQD (reference sequence). This CDR3 is built from 13 residues. The CDR3 here is CASSEVRDYGYTF. Written as DNA, the CDR3 is TGCGCCAGCAGTGAGGTCCGAGATTATGGCTACACCTTC.

The V gene is TRBV30, the J gene TRBJ2-1, with a possible D match to TRBD2 (6 bases). The germline gives CDR1 GTSNPN, CDR2 SVGIG (reference sequence). Trimming removed 5 bases from V and 4 bases from J, with 12 bases in between. The CDR3 consists of 13 residues. The chain's CDR3 is CAWREKGYNEQFF. DNA of the CDR3: TGTGCCTGGCGGGAGAAGGGGTACAATGAGCAGTTCTTC.

This chain connects TRBV29-1 to TRBJ2-7, with D possibly being TRBD1 or TRBD2 (6 bases each). The germline gives CDR1 SQVTM, CDR2 ANQGSEA. This CDR3 region has 14 residues. Trimming cost V 6 bases and J 6 bases, with 21 bases left between them. The chain's CDR3 is CSVDTTGRSGEQYF. The DNA of the CDR3 is TGCAGCGTGGATACTACAGGGAGGTCGGGCGAGCAGTACTTC.

A word on this clone: Other DNA sequences from this sample encode an identical CDR3 as well. The rearrangement links TRBV5-6 to TRBJ2-7; D may match TRBD1 or TRBD2 (5 bases each). Trimming shortened V by 3 bases and J by 2 bases, and 9 bases separated the two germline ends. The CDR3 length is 13 residues. The germline V gene encodes CDR1 SGHDT and CDR2 YYEEEE. The CDR3 DNA follows: TGTGCCAGCAGCTCCGGGGACCCCTACGAGCAGTACTTC. Translation: CASSSGDPYEQYF.

This sequence joins TRBV7-6 and TRBJ2-7; a weak D match, TRBD1 (5 bases). This CDR3 has 14 amino acids. The germline V and J ends were trimmed by 1 base and 3 bases, with 10 bases remaining between them. CDR1 and CDR2 from the germline V gene are SGHVS and FNYEAQ. CDR3 protein: CASSLGQPSYEQYF. Here the CDR3 DNA reads TGTGCCAGCAGCTTAGGACAGCCTAGCTACGAGCAGTACTTC.

Here the CDR3 reads CASSLKRKGRIYEQYF. CDR3 nucleotides: TGTGCCAGCAGTTTAAAACGAAAGGGACGAATCTACGAGCAGTACTTC. The genes are TRBV27 and TRBJ2-7; tentatively, D is TRBD1 or TRBD2 (5 bases each). The CDR3 loop spans 16 amino acids. The germline CDR1 and CDR2 sequences are MNHEY and SMNVEV (reference sequence). The V gene lost 2 bases and the J gene lost 3 bases, with 17 bases spanning the gap.